One sample yielded the 26 T cell receptor beta chains listed below, sequenced in a study of metastatic and nonmetastatic thyroid tumors. None of the patients had undergone any treatment ahead of thyroid surgery. TCRdb re-called clones via MiXCR from the PCR reads. The repertoire includes tens of thousands of clones, more than 12% of them detected once, and about 3.3% sits in the top ten. The sample taken for sequencing was blood. These receptors all stem from a female donor with papillary thyroid cancer or a benign thyroid nodule (not recorded which). Some clones in this sample may be carry-over from other donors' samples.

This clone was detected ten times or more. The chain has TRBV4-1 and TRBJ1-3, with D possibly TRBD1 on 5 matching bases. The CDR3 consists of 16 residues. Germline V CDR1 and CDR2: MGHRA, YSYEKL. V gave up 3 bases and J gave up 4 bases, with 16 bases separating them. CDR3 DNA: TGCGCCAGCAGCCAGATTAGAGGGGTAGGCGGAAACACCATATATTTT. Translated: CASSQIRGVGGNTIYF.

By its share, this clone is medium-sized. The chain employs TRBV4-1 and TRBJ2-7, with D possibly matching TRBD1 (6 bases). Germline values: CDR1 MGHRA, CDR2 YSYEKL. V shed 1 base and J shed 0 bases, with 7 bases lying between them. The CDR3 loop spans 14 amino acids. As DNA, the CDR3 is TGCGCCAGCAGCCAAGGACAGGACTCCTACGAGCAGTACTTC. Protein: CASSQGQDSYEQYF.

A few counts support this clone. The chain employs TRBV28 and TRBJ2-1, with 10 bases aligning to TRBD2. The V gene's germline CDR1 is MDHEN and CDR2 SYDVKM. J lost 8 bases, V lost 5 bases, and 21 bases had no gene match. The CDR3 sequence is 19 residues long. The CDR3 protein is CASSETSAGGPGGSDEQFF. CDR3 in DNA: TGTGCCAGCAGTGAAACGTCAGCGGGAGGGCCTGGGGGGAGCGATGAGCAGTTCTTC.

In this sample, this clone turned up many times. The chain recombines TRBV20-1 with TRBJ2-1, with 7 bases lining up with TRBD2. V trimming: 2 bases; J trimming: 7 bases; junction bases outside the gene matches: 11. This CDR3 has 15 amino acids. Germline values: CDR1 DFQATT, CDR2 SNEGSKA (reference sequence). The CDR3 nucleotides read TGCAGTGCTAGATTTCCCCGGGGGGACCTGAATGAGCAGTTCTTC. Its translation: CSARFPRGDLNEQFF.

This clone was counted ten times or more. CDR3 amino acids: CASSYWRGNTEAFF. In DNA, the CDR3 is TGTGCCAGCAGTTACTGGCGGGGGAACACTGAAGCTTTCTTT. V is TRBV6-5 and J is TRBJ1-1, with unresolved D. The V gene's germline CDR1 is MNHEY and CDR2 SVGAGI. The CDR3 extends over 14 amino acids. Trimming removed 1 base at V and 1 base at J, with 7 bases between.

In its sample, this clone was seen many times. The rearrangement links TRBV18 to TRBJ2-5; D unclear. Trimming cost V 0 bases and J 5 bases, with 7 bases left between them. The CDR3 consists of 13 residues. Germline V gene sequence: CDR1 KGHSH, CDR2 LQKENI. This CDR3 is CASSPPSTETQYF. In DNA form, the CDR3 reads TGTGCCAGCTCACCACCAAGTACCGAGACCCAGTACTTC. The full variable domain, in which reference TRBV18 and TRBJ2-5 provide the parts outside the CDR3, is NAGVMQNPRHLVRRRGQEARLRCSPMKGHSHVYWYRQLPEEGLKFMVYLQKENIIDESGMPKERFSAEFPKEGPSILRIQQVVRGDSAAYFCASSPPSTETQYFGPGTRLLVL.

At least ten counts were recorded for this clone. DNA of the CDR3: TGTGCCAGCAGCTTCTCGGGACGCCCCACTGAAGCTTTCTTT. This encodes CASSFSGRPTEAFF. V and J are TRBV5-5 and TRBJ1-1, with a possible D match to TRBD1 (5 bases). There are 14 residues in the CDR3. Germline CDR1 SGHKS, CDR2 YYEKEE (reference sequence). Trimming cost V 2 bases and J 4 bases, with 12 bases left between them.

This clone was seen at least ten times. V gene TRBV2 combines with J gene TRBJ1-2, with no clear D. The CDR3 runs 12 residues. CDR1 and CDR2 from the germline V gene are SNHLY and FYNNEI. Trimming took 2 bases from V and 8 from J, leaving 9 bases between them. CDR3 loop: CASSELGGGYTF. DNA of the CDR3: TGTGCCAGCAGTGAATTGGGTGGCGGCTACACCTTC.

The chain joins TRBV12-3 or TRBV12-4 to TRBJ2-7, with TRBD1 identical over 9 bases. The CDR3 is 16 residues long. Unmatched junction bases numbered 9, after V lost 2 bases and J lost 4 bases. CDR3 protein: CASSLRDRESRYEQYF. The CDR3 nucleotides are TGTGCCAGCAGTTTACGGGACAGGGAGTCGAGGTACGAGCAGTACTTC.

This clone came up many times. The chain has TRBV28 and TRBJ2-5, with TRBD2 matching over 7 bases. The CDR3 runs to 13 residues. Germline V gene data show CDR1 as MDHEN and CDR2 as SYDVKM. J gave up 8 bases and V 7 bases, and 10 bases lay outside the gene matches. The CDR3 nucleotides read TGTGCCAGCACATGGGGGGGGGTTAATACCCAGTACTTC. Translated, it gives CASTWGGVNTQYF.

V is TRBV18 and J is TRBJ2-7; 7 nucleotides match TRBD1. The germline V gene has CDR1 KGHSH and CDR2 LQKENI. CDR3 size: 14 residues. After removal of 1 base from V and 6 bases from J, the junction contained 6 bases not matched to a gene. The CDR3 sequence is CASSPRDRVGEQYF. The CDR3 coding sequence is TGTGCCAGCTCACCACGCGACAGGGTAGGCGAGCAGTACTTC.

This clone was found many times. V usage is TRBV28 and J usage is TRBJ2-2; TRBD2 matches at 9 bases. Unmatched junction bases numbered 5, after V lost 3 bases and J lost 0 bases. There are 17 residues in the CDR3. CDR1 is MDHEN, CDR2 SYDVKM, per germline. The CDR3 nucleotides are TGTGCCAGCAGTTTTGGCGGACTAGCGCCGAACACCGGGGAGCTGTTTTTT. Amino acids: CASSFGGLAPNTGELFF. The whole variable domain, remainder taken from reference TRBV28 and TRBJ2-2, is DVKVTQSSRYLVKRTGEKVFLECVQDMDHENMFWYRQDPGLGLRLIYFSYDVKMKEKGDIPEGYSVSREKKERFSLILESASTNQTSMYLCASSFGGLAPNTGELFFGEGSRLTVL.

This clone is labeled as medium-sized. V and J are TRBV6-2 or TRBV6-3 and TRBJ2-7; 10 bases are shared with TRBD2. The V gene's germline CDR1 is MNHEY and CDR2 SVGEGT. The CDR3 is 15 amino acids. Trimming removed 2 bases from V and 5 bases from J; junction bases left unmatched: 6. The CDR3 region is CASSYILAGVDEQYF. Here the CDR3 DNA reads TGTGCCAGCAGTTACATCCTAGCGGGAGTCGACGAGCAGTACTTC.

This clone occurred many times. The chain employs TRBV6-1 and TRBJ1-1, with a tentative D call TRBD1 (6 bases). The germline V and J ends were trimmed by 5 bases and 8 bases, with 15 bases remaining between them. CDR3 length: 13 residues. Per the germline V gene, CDR1 is MNHNS and CDR2 is SASEGT. CDR3 bases: TGTGCCAGCAGTACACTGGACAGTCGAGAAGCTTTCTTT. Its protein is CASSTLDSREAFF.

This clone occurred once. This sequence joins TRBV19 and TRBJ2-3, with 11 positions matching TRBD2. Trimming at V came to 3 bases and at J to 0 bases, leaving 8 bases not matched to a gene. Per germline, CDR1 LNHDA and CDR2 SQIVND (reference sequence). The CDR3 consists of 18 residues. The CDR3 DNA reads as TGTGCCAGTAGTATTGGACTAGCGGGTCCTTCTAGCACAGATACGCAGTATTTT. Amino acid sequence: CASSIGLAGPSSTDTQYF.

The sample holds many counts of this clone. The chain is built from TRBV14 and TRBJ2-2; 7 positions agree with TRBD1. Trimming at V came to 2 bases and at J to 2 bases, leaving 5 bases not matched to a gene. The length of the CDR3 is 16 residues. CDR1 is SGHDN and CDR2 is FVKESK in the germline V gene. The CDR3 sequence is CASSQQGGQNTGELFF. DNA of the CDR3: TGTGCCAGCAGCCAACAAGGGGGCCAAAACACCGGGGAGCTGTTTTTT.

This clone was counted at least ten times. Other DNA sequences in the same sample also yield this CDR3. The chain joins TRBV12-3 or TRBV12-4 to TRBJ2-3; D is ambiguous. The germline V and J ends were trimmed by 1 base and 5 bases, with 7 bases remaining between them. The CDR3 runs 13 residues. Written as DNA, the CDR3 is TGTGCCAGCAGTTTAGGCCAAGGAGATACGCAGTATTTT. As protein: CASSLGQGDTQYF.

This clone was observed many times. The CDR3 region has the DNA TGTGCCAGCAGCCAAGATCTACTGGTGGATACGCAGTATTTT. Protein product: CASSQDLLVDTQYF. This chain joins TRBV14 and TRBJ2-3; the D is unclear. The CDR3 is 14 amino acids. CDR1 is SGHDN and CDR2 is FVKESK in the germline V gene. Deletions cut 0 bases from V and 6 bases from J, with 10 bases between.

This clone was seen ten or more times. This sequence joins TRBV6-1 and TRBJ2-1, with 7 bases matching TRBD2. The CDR3 contains 15 residues. Germline-derived CDR1 and CDR2 are MNHNS and SASEGT. Trimming took 8 bases from V and 4 from J; bases not matched to a gene: 11. The CDR3, as DNA: TGTGCCAGCCTCTTGGGAGGACTAGTGTACAATGAGCAGTTCTTC. Amino acids: CASLLGGLVYNEQFF.

This clone came up many times. The chain carries TRBV27 and TRBJ1-1; possibly TRBD1 for D (6 bases). With 5 bases removed from V and 10 bases from J, the gap between germline ends came to 17 bases. This CDR3 is built from 13 residues. CDR1 is MNHEY, CDR2 SMNVEV, per germline (reference sequence). The chain's CDR3 is CASSTEGGLVAFF. The CDR3 nucleotides are TGTGCCAGCAGTACCGAAGGGGGGCTAGTAGCTTTCTTT.

This clone was counted at least ten times. This chain links TRBV5-4 with TRBJ1-2; D unresolved. CDR1 and CDR2 from the germline V gene are SGHNT and YYREEE (reference sequence). CDR3 size: 13 residues. Trimming shortened V by 2 bases and J by 8 bases, and 13 bases separated the two germline ends. The CDR3 coding sequence is TGTGCCAGCAGCTTTTTCAACAGTGAAGGCTACACCTTC. This codes for CASSFFNSEGYTF. Complete variable domain (other parts from reference TRBV5-4 and TRBJ1-2): ETGVTQSPTHLIKTRGQQVTLRCSSQSGHNTVSWYQQALGQGPQFIFQYYREEENGRGNFPPRFSGLQFPNYSSELNVNALELDDSALYLCASSFFNSEGYTFGSGTRLTVV.

This clone was seen ten or more times. V and J are TRBV29-1 and TRBJ2-1; D gene uncertain. V lost 1 base and J 7 bases, leaving 8 bases between the germline ends. The CDR3 consists of 12 residues. CDR1 and CDR2 from the germline V gene are SQVTM and ANQGSEA. CDR3 protein: CSVEVLGNEQFF. The DNA for the CDR3 is TGCAGCGTTGAAGTACTGGGGAATGAGCAGTTCTTC.

This clone was detected once. This chain joins TRBV7-2 and TRBJ2-7; 8 positions match TRBD2. In germline, CDR1 is SGHTA, CDR2 FQGNSA. The CDR3 has 14 amino acids. J gave up 2 bases and V 6 bases, and 6 bases lay outside the gene matches. The CDR3 region has the DNA TGTGCCAGCAGGCGAGGGACTAGTACCTACGAGCAGTACTTC. Its protein product is CASRRGTSTYEQYF.

With regard to this clone: The junction differs from germline at one of its ends, possibly a read error. The chain's CDR3 is CSARDGQGVLSF. The CDR3 DNA reads as TGCAGTGCTAGAGATGGGCAGGGAGTCCTGAGTTTT. The V and J genes are TRBV20-1 and TRBJ1-5; perhaps TRBD1 as D (5 bases). The CDR3 spans 12 residues. The V gene's germline CDR1 is DFQATT and CDR2 SNEGSKA (reference sequence).

V usage is TRBV19 and J usage is TRBJ2-1; D might be TRBD2 (6 bases). Deletions cut 6 bases from V and 0 bases from J, with 12 bases between. Germline V CDR1 and CDR2: LNHDA, SQIVND (reference sequence). This CDR3 comprises 15 residues. CDR3: CASSSDYNSYNEQFF. The CDR3 DNA reads as TGTGCCAGTAGCTCGGACTATAACTCCTACAATGAGCAGTTCTTC.

At least ten counts were recorded for this clone. In the same sample, other DNA sequences code for this CDR3. The chain recombines TRBV27 with TRBJ1-6; D gene uncertain. Trimming took 2 bases from V and 8 from J, leaving 7 bases between them. Germline V gives CDR1 MNHEY, CDR2 SMNVEV (reference sequence). The CDR3 consists of 13 residues. The CDR3, as DNA: TGTGCCAGCAGTTTACGTGGGGATTCACCCCTCCACTTT. Encoded protein: CASSLRGDSPLHF.